This T cell receptor beta chain was sequenced during a study of blood T cell repertoires in COVID-19. Overall study: Samples taken during acute and convalescent COVID-19 were collected in the United States, Italy and Spain. T cells, B-cell-depleted T cells, or PBMCs provided the cDNA or gDNA that served as material.

This CDR3 contains 12 residues. Germline CDR1 and CDR2: DFQATT and SNEGSKA (reference sequence). J was trimmed by 6 bases and V by 3 bases; bases with no gene match: 2. Per the original methods: Counts of nucleated cells, estimated from reference gene primer amplification, were obtained. TCRdb's table, derived via immunoSEQ multiplex PCR, lists solely in-frame clones and lacks some. From that table come the V and J calls and clone size; the DNA was used to work out D and trimming. Among some 140,000 clones listed, about 80% were seen once. The chain uses TRBV20-1 and TRBJ2-1, with 7 bases fitting TRBD2. The TCR sequence derives from a woman older than 75 with acute or convalescent COVID-19. Sequencing input: peripheral blood. The CDR3 DNA reads TGCAGTGCTAGTTCGGGGGGCAATGAGCAGTTCTTC. Amino acid sequence: CSASSGGNEQFF.